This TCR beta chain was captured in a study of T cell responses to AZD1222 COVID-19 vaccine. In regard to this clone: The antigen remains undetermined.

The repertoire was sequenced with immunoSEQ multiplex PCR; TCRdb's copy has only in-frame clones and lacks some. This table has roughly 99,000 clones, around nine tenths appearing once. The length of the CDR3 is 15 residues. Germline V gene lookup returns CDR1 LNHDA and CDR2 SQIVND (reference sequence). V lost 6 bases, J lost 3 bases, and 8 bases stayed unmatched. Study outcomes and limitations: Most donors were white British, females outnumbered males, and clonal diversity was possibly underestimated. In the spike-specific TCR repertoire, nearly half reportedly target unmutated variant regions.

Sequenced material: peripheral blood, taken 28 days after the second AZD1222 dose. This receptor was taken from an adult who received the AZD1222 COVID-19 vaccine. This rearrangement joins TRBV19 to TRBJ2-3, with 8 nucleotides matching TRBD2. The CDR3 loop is CASRLRGGGTDTQYF. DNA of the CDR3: TGTGCCAGTAGATTACGGGGGGGCGGGACAGATACGCAGTATTTT.